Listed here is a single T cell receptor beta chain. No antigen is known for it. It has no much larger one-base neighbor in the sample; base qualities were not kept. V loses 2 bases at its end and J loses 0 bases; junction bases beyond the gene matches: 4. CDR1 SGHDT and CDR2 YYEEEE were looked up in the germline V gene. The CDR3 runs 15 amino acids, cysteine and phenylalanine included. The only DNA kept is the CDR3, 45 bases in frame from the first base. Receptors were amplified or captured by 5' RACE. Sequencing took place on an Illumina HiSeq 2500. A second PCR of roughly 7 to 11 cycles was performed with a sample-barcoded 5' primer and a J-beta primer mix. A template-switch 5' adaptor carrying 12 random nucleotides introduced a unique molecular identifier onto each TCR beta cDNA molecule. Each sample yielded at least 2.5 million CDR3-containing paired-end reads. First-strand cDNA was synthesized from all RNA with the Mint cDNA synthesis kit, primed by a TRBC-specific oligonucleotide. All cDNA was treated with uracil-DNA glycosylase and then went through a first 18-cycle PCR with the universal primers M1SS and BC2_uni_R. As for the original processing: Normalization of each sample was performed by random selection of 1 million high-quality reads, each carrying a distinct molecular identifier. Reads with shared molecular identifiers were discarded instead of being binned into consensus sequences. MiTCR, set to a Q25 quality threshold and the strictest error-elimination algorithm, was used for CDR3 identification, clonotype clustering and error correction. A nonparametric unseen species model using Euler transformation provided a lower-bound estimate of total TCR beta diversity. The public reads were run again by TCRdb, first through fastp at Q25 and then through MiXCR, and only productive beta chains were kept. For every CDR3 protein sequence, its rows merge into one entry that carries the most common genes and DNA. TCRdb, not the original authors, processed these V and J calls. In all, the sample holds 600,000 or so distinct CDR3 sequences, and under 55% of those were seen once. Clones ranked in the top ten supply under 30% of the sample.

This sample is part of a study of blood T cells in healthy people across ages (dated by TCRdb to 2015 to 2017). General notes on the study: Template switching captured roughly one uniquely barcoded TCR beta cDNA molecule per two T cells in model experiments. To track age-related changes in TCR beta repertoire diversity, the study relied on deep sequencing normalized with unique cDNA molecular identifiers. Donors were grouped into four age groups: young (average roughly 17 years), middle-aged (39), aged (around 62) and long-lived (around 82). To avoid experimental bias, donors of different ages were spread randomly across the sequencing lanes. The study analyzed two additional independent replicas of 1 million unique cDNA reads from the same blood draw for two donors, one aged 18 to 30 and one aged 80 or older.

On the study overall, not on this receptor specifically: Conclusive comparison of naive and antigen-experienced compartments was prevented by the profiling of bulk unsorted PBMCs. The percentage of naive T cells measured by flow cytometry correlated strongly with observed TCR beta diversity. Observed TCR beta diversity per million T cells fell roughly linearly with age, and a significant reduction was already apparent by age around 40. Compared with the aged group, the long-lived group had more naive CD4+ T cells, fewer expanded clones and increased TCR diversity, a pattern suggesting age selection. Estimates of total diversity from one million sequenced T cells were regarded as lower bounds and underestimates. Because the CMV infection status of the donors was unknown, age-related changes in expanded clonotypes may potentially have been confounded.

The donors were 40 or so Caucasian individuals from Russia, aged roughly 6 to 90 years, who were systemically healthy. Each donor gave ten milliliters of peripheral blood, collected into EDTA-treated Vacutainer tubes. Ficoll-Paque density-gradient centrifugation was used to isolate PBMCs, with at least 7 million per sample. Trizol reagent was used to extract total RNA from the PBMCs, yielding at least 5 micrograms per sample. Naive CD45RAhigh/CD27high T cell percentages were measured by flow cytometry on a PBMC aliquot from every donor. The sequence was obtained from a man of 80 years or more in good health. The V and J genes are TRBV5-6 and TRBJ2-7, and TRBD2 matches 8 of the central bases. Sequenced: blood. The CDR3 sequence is CASSFRSGSSYEQYF. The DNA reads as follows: TGTGCCAGCAGCTTCCGGAGCGGGAGCTCCTACGAGCAGTACTTC.